This T cell receptor beta chain emerged from a study of T cell changes during pregnancy in multiple sclerosis. The table came from immunoSEQ multiplex PCR; TCRdb's copy has only in-frame clones and leaves some out. The sample shows about 80,000 clones, about 88% of them seen only once. V was shortened by 2 bases and J by 1 base, with 9 bases between the two germline ends. Germline CDR1 MNHEY, CDR2 SMNVEV (reference sequence). The CDR3 totals 15 residues. This chain joins TRBV27 and TRBJ1-5, with D perhaps matching TRBD1 (6 bases). This material consisted of peripheral blood, taken before pregnancy. The sequence came from a female donor with multiple sclerosis, enrolled in a pregnancy study. For the CDR3, the DNA is TGTGCCAGCAGTTTAGTTGGGGGCAGCAATCAGCCCCAGCATTTT. It yields the protein CASSLVGGSNQPQHF.